These 20 T cell receptor beta chains came from one sample sequenced in a study of cytomegalovirus exposure and HLA in healthy donors. The PCR was carried out with 60 Vbeta primers and 13 Jbeta primers. The protocol was immunoSEQ multiplex PCR, while the TCRdb copy is restricted to in-frame clones and leaves out a portion. Here the sample spans over 200,000 clones, 75% to 80% being singletons. The specimen was PBMCs. Receptor source: a male donor in good health and CMV-seronegative.

V is TRBV23-1 and J is TRBJ2-5; 10 bases line up with TRBD1. TRBV23-1 is identified as an open reading frame with a role that is uncertain. J lost 2 bases, V lost 3 bases, and 9 bases had no gene match. The CDR3 extends over 17 amino acids. The CDR3 nucleotides are TGCGCCAGCAGTCACCCGGGACAGGGGACTGTACAAGAGACCCAGTACTTC. The encoded protein is CASSHPGQGTVQETQYF.

The V gene is TRBV14, the J gene TRBJ2-5; 10 bases match TRBD1. V gave up 4 bases and J gave up 5 bases; unmatched junction bases: 4. Germline lookup yields CDR1 SGHDN and CDR2 FVKESK. This CDR3 comprises 14 residues. The CDR3 loop is CASSLGQGGETQYF. As DNA, the CDR3 is TGTGCCAGCAGCCTCGGACAGGGGGGGGAGACCCAGTACTTC.

The chain links TRBV11-2 to TRBJ1-3; no clear D. The CDR3 has 14 residues. Between the trimmed V and J ends, which lost 0 bases and 3 bases, there was a span of 6 bases. Per the germline V gene, CDR1 is SGHAT and CDR2 is FQNNGV. As DNA, the CDR3 is TGTGCCAGCAGCTTAGACGGGGATGGAAACACCATATATTTT. Protein sequence: CASSLDGDGNTIYF. The whole variable domain, filled in from reference TRBV11-2 and TRBJ1-3, reads EAGVAQSPRYKIIEKRQSVAFWCNPISGHATLYWYQQILGQGPKLLIQFQNNGVVDDSQLPKDRFSAERLKGVDSTLKIQPAKLEDSAVYLCASSLDGDGNTIYFGEGSWLTVV.

The CDR3 loop is CASSLLLNQPQHF. For the CDR3, the DNA is TGTGCCAGCAGCCTTCTATTGAATCAGCCCCAGCATTTT. This chain joins TRBV7-2 and TRBJ1-5; D remains unclear. The CDR3 runs 13 residues. Germline V gives CDR1 SGHTA, CDR2 FQGNSA. The V gene lost 5 bases and the J gene lost 4 bases, with 9 bases spanning the gap.

The chain carries TRBV15 and TRBJ1-1, with TRBD1 as a possible D gene (5 bases). With 0 bases removed from V and 4 bases from J, the gap between germline ends came to 12 bases. Germline V gives CDR1 LNHNV, CDR2 YYDKDF (reference sequence). CDR3 length: 15 amino acids. Here the CDR3 DNA reads TGTGCCACCAGCAGAGATCGGGGGTTAATCACTGAAGCTTTCTTT. Amino acids: CATSRDRGLITEAFF.

This chain connects TRBV18 to TRBJ1-1, with 8 bases matching TRBD1. The V and J ends lost 0 bases and 7 bases, in that order; junction bases with no gene match: 4. This CDR3 is 14 amino acids long. CDR1 is KGHSH, CDR2 LQKENI, per germline. In DNA form, the CDR3 reads TGTGCCAGCTCACCACCACAGGACAGGGTTGAAGCTTTCTTT. Translating it yields CASSPPQDRVEAFF. Drawing the rest from reference TRBV18 and TRBJ1-1, the complete variable domain is NAGVMQNPRHLVRRRGQEARLRCSPMKGHSHVYWYRQLPEEGLKFMVYLQKENIIDESGMPKERFSAEFPKEGPSILRIQQVVRGDSAAYFCASSPPQDRVEAFFGQGTRLTVV.

The chain links TRBV9 to TRBJ2-7; perhaps TRBD1 as D (6 bases). CDR1 and CDR2 from the germline V gene are SGDLS and YYNGEE. The CDR3 extends over 14 amino acids. V lost 0 bases and J lost 7, with 14 bases in between. The CDR3 bases are TGTGCCAGCAGCGTAGGGACAGTTTCGGGTGAGCAGTACTTC. Translating gives CASSVGTVSGEQYF.

Comments on this clone: The junction does not match germline at one end; this may be a read error. The V gene is TRBV4-3, the J gene TRBJ2-7; a possible D gene is TRBD2 (5 bases). Per the germline V gene, CDR1 is LGHNA and CDR2 is YSLEER. This CDR3 comprises 16 residues. The CDR3: CASSQDVGSGSYEQYF. CDR3 in DNA: TGCGCCAGCAGTCAAGATGTAGGTTCGGGGTCCTACGAGCAGTACTTC.

This chain links TRBV29-1 with TRBJ2-7; TRBD2 aligns across 11 bases. Germline assignment: CDR1 SQVTM and CDR2 ANQGSEA. CDR3 length equals 14 residues. Trimming cost V 5 bases and J 1 base; bases outside gene matches: 4. CDR3 in amino acids: CSVQTSGTSYEQYF. In nucleotides, the CDR3 is TGCAGCGTTCAGACTAGCGGGACATCCTACGAGCAGTACTTC.

This rearrangement joins TRBV5-5 to TRBJ1-3; 9 positions agree with TRBD1. The CDR3 covers 16 residues. The V gene end was trimmed by 3 bases and the J gene end by 0 bases; junction bases not matched to a gene: 4. Germline CDR1 and CDR2: SGHKS and YYEKEE (reference sequence). In nucleotides, the CDR3 is TGTGCCAGCAGCTATATGACAGGGGGCTCTGGAAACACCATATATTTT. Residues: CASSYMTGGSGNTIYF. The full variable domain, with the rest looked up from reference TRBV5-5 and TRBJ1-3, is DAGVTQSPTHLIKTRGQQVTLRCSPISGHKSVSWYQQVLGQGPQFIFQYYEKEERGRGNFPDRFSARQFPNYSSELNVNALLLGDSALYLCASSYMTGGSGNTIYFGEGSWLTVV.

The chain uses TRBV19 and TRBJ2-1; 8 positions agree with TRBD2. Germline-derived CDR1 and CDR2 are LNHDA and SQIVND (reference sequence). Losses at the gene ends were 1 base for V and 6 bases for J; bases not matched to a gene: 5. This CDR3 is built from 15 residues. CDR3 loop: CASSIGGTRGNEQFF. DNA for the CDR3: TGTGCCAGTAGTATAGGTGGGACTAGGGGCAATGAGCAGTTCTTC.

The genes are TRBV7-3 and TRBJ2-7; 7 positions match TRBD2. Germline V gene sequence: CDR1 SGHTA, CDR2 FQGTGA. CDR3 length: 12 residues. J gave up 6 bases and V 5 bases, and 4 bases lay outside the gene matches. The CDR3 here is CASSGGGGEQYF. The CDR3 nucleotides read TGTGCCAGCAGCGGCGGGGGAGGCGAGCAGTACTTC.

The chain carries TRBV28 and TRBJ2-4, with TRBD2 as a possible D gene (6 bases). CDR3 length equals 18 residues. Germline CDR1 reads MDHEN; CDR2 reads SYDVKM. Trimming took 7 bases from V and 0 from J, leaving 22 bases between them. CDR3 sequence: CASKRGRTGDLAKNIQYF. The CDR3 DNA is TGTGCCAGCAAGAGGGGAAGAACCGGGGACTTAGCCAAAAACATTCAGTACTTC. The whole variable domain, remainder taken from reference TRBV28 and TRBJ2-4, is DVKVTQSSRYLVKRTGEKVFLECVQDMDHENMFWYRQDPGLGLRLIYFSYDVKMKEKGDIPEGYSVSREKKERFSLILESASTNQTSMYLCASKRGRTGDLAKNIQYFGAGTRLSVL.

The chain employs TRBV6-6 and TRBJ1-2; D is possibly TRBD1 (5 bases). Germline loops: CDR1 MNHNY, CDR2 SVGAGI (reference sequence). The germline V and J ends were trimmed by 7 bases and 4 bases, with 19 bases remaining between them. There are 15 residues in the CDR3. CDR3 in amino acids: CASKKAGPDPYGYTF. The CDR3 coding sequence is TGTGCCAGCAAAAAGGCGGGACCAGATCCCTATGGCTACACCTTC.

This chain links TRBV19 with TRBJ2-3; TRBD2 is a possible D gene (5 bases). Germline V gives CDR1 LNHDA, CDR2 SQIVND (reference sequence). V lost 7 bases and J lost 5, with 19 bases in between. The CDR3 spans 15 residues. DNA of the CDR3: TGTGCCAGTACCGTCAGTAGCGACCCCGGAGATACGCAGTATTTT. The encoded protein is CASTVSSDPGDTQYF.

On this clone: This sample also contains other DNA sequences that code for the same CDR3. This chain links TRBV9 with TRBJ2-5; 11 nucleotides agree with TRBD2. The junction had 4 bases not matched to a gene; V was cut back by 2 bases and J by 4 bases. This CDR3 has 15 residues. Germline V gene lookup returns CDR1 SGDLS and CDR2 YYNGEE. CDR3 nucleotides: TGTGCCAGCAGCGTTAGCGGGAGGGCGTCAGAGACCCAGTACTTC. It specifies CASSVSGRASETQYF.

The V call is TRBV25-1, the J call TRBJ2-7; 7 bases agree with TRBD2. Germline V gene data show CDR1 as MGHDK and CDR2 as SYGVNS. Trimming cost V 6 bases and J 4 bases; bases outside gene matches: 12. CDR3 length: 15 residues. CDR3 bases: TGTGCCAGCAGGAATAATGGGTGGGGGGGATACGAGCAGTACTTC. Amino acid sequence: CASRNNGWGGYEQYF.

This chain uses TRBV28 with TRBJ1-4; D is possibly TRBD1 (6 bases). The CDR3 is 15 residues long. The ends were cut back, 6 bases at V and 5 bases at J, with 16 bases in the middle. From germline, CDR1 is MDHEN and CDR2 SYDVKM. The CDR3 DNA reads TGTGCCAGCAGGCGCCGGGACATAGTGAATGAAAAACTGTTTTTT. This encodes CASRRRDIVNEKLFF.

This clone occurred once. The rearrangement joins TRBV28 to TRBJ2-1; tentative D call: TRBD1 (7 bases). The germline V gene encodes CDR1 MDHEN and CDR2 SYDVKM. The ends were cut back, 7 bases at V and 10 bases at J, with 14 bases in the middle. The CDR3 is 12 residues long. This chain's CDR3 is CASTEGAGEQFF. The CDR3 DNA is TGTGCCAGCACGGAGGGGGCGGGGGAGCAGTTCTTC.

The chain is built from TRBV6-5 and TRBJ1-1; D is uncertain. CDR1 is MNHEY, CDR2 SVGAGI, per germline. Trimming cost V 6 bases and J 1 base, with 9 bases left between them. The CDR3 sequence is 13 residues long. CDR3 DNA: TGTGCCAGCAGCGTAGGCGGGAACACTGAAGCTTTCTTT. It codes for CASSVGGNTEAFF.